The T cell receptor beta chain under discussion was sequenced for a study of response to subunit inactivated influenza vaccine. Study results and caveats: Few additional T cells are recruited per seasonal influenza vaccination, authors suggested.

This clonotype was counted only a few times. The target antigen is unknown. TCRdb itself ran the RT-PCR reads through MiXCR, one entry per CDR3 protein. The data show roughly 700,000 distinct CDR3 sequences, approximately 13% seen once. CDR3 size: 17 residues. The V end was cut by 1 base, the J end by 9 bases, with 22 bases between. Germline V gene lookup returns CDR1 LGHDT and CDR2 YNNKEL (reference sequence). The rearrangement links TRBV3-1 to TRBJ2-1, with a possible D match to TRBD2 (5 bases). The sequenced sample was PBMCs from blood, obtained approximately 15 days before vaccination. The receptor was isolated from a man aged 50-59 years who received an inactivated influenza vaccine. The DNA for the CDR3 is TGTGCCAGCAGCCAAGTCCCGCCCGCTAGCTCGGCTGGTGAGCAGTTCTTC. Its protein is CASSQVPPASSAGEQFF.